This T cell receptor (beta chain) was recorded in a study of T-cell memory formation after mild COVID-19. This clonotype was counted between two and nine times. Its antigen is unknown. Germline CDR1 SGHTA, CDR2 FQGTGA. The CDR3 has 18 residues. The V and J ends lost 4 bases and 9 bases, in that order; junction bases with no gene match: 14. MiXCR, applied by TCRdb to the 5' RACE reads, yields one record per CDR3 protein. Altogether some 410,000 distinct CDR3 sequences are present, less than 25% being singletons, with the ten largest covering about an eighth. Points from the study as a whole: Cross-reactive memory apparently joined, as some responding clones appeared in pre-infection memory.

V usage is TRBV7-3 and J usage is TRBJ2-1, with 14 bases lining up with TRBD2. This TCR came from an adult woman who had mild COVID-19 (a few samples of this study predate the infection). Cell type and time point are not known. Sample: PBMCs or a T cell subset sorted from them (not recorded which). This chain's CDR3 is CASSSSGTSGGRPREQFF. DNA for the CDR3: TGTGCCAGCAGCTCCTCCGGGACTAGCGGGGGCCGTCCCCGTGAGCAGTTCTTC.